A single T cell receptor (beta chain) is shown here with its context. Its antigen is not yet known. The sample holds no much larger clone one base away, and base qualities are not on file. CDR1 SGHVS and CDR2 FNYEAQ are derived from the germline V gene. Here V drops 4 bases and J drops 8 bases, and the junction holds 9 bases not matched to any gene. From its cysteine to its phenylalanine, the CDR3 spans 16 amino acids. Kept here is only the CDR3 DNA, which spans 48 bases and is read in frame from base 1. This entry is derived from a study of cytomegalovirus exposure and HLA in healthy donors (dated by TCRdb to between 2016 and 2019). As for the study more broadly: An earlier analysis of roughly 500 of the donors reported over 250 Gb of sequence data and 95 million to 130 million unique TCR beta sequences obtained from about 170 million T cells. The study was designed to test whether signatures of past pathogen exposure could be identified by cataloging public T cell receptors. To study patterns of TCR occurrence, a later analysis re-analyzed previously published TCR beta repertoires from 666 donors and added high-resolution HLA genotyping. Typing coverage varied by locus: about 629-630 donors for A, B, C, DRB1 and DQB1; approximately 520 for DQA1; about 590 for DPA1; approximately 490 for DPB1. Rather than drawing on any new phenotypic data, the later analysis identified candidate immune exposures from TCR beta sequences and the way those sequences occurred across donors. Among some 400 genotyped donors of the cohort, an average of about 240,000 unique TCR beta nucleotide sequences was sequenced per donor, of which roughly 17% were non-productive. The study combined high-throughput TCR immunosequencing, statistical association of individual TCRs with disease status, and machine learning to predict cytomegalovirus infection status. Every repertoire in the discovery cohort had been generated on one and the same sequencing platform. A separate validation cohort of roughly 130 different subjects was used in addition to the approximately 640-subject first cohort. Donor age, sex, ethnicity and CMV serostatus were compiled alongside the repertoire data. Class I and class II HLA loci were covered by the typing at four-digit resolution. In a later genetic analysis, genome-wide SNP genotypes for about 55% of the 666 donors were used, and that subset was treated as a discovery cohort. An early release that covered about 600 HLA-typed donors contained around 330 gigabases of sequencing data and tens of millions of unique TCR sequences. In an earlier analysis of 587 of the donors, high-throughput TCR beta sequencing was used to judge whether each TCR beta V gene segment behaved as functional or pseudogenic. Because of strong linkage in the cohort, roughly 5 DR-DQ haplotypes were treated as single units for association and clustering. Using immunosequencing, the study profiled T cell repertoires from 550 to 750 subjects and related those repertoires to cytomegalovirus serostatus. Of the 350 to 450 genotyped donors, 65% to 90% fell in the genetic ancestry cluster associated with self-reported Caucasian donors.

What the research found in general, with its limitations: The authors suggested that the approach could potentially be extended to other disease states and immunological phenotypes. According to a later analysis, parvovirus B19, influenza, CMV and Epstein-Barr virus appeared linked to several top co-occurrence clusters. In a later analysis, HLA-associated TCR beta chains showed more clonal expansion and lower generation probabilities than non-associated chains that were equally common. Immune exposure information for the cohort was limited to CMV serostatus. The earlier analysis of about 600 of the donors excluded some 16 rarely observed V segments, including chromosome 9 orphons, because counts were too low. Sequencing depth was assumed to be roughly uniform across donors in the presence/absence analyses, though that assumption may not hold. In an earlier analysis of approximately 590 of the donors, most TCR beta V segments appeared in productive rearrangements about 87% or about 30% of the time, broadly matching IMGT annotations. According to a later analysis, most CMV-associated TCR beta chains appeared to be HLA-restricted, and the HLA associations seemed to be driven largely by CMV exposure. The 87-base-pair reads could not distinguish some IMGT-functional V segments, including TRBV6-2 and TRBV6-3, so those segments were excluded. According to a later genetic analysis, donors in an Asian-associated ancestry cluster had fewer N-insertions in productive TCRs than the approximately 650-donor mean. A total of fewer than 200 TCR beta chains were listed by the study as associated with cytomegalovirus. Because HLA typing was unavailable for some donors at each locus, only the typed subset was used in association tests. Strong co-occurrence of HLA alleles, especially DR and DQ, made assigning TCR associations to individual alleles difficult. This cohort had only TCR beta chains sequenced, and the lack of alpha or paired-chain data limited which features could be detected. Three of the identified cytomegalovirus-associated TCR beta chains were confirmed in vitro to be specific for cytomegalovirus antigens. A cluster of highly shared sequence variants was judged likely to be a technical artifact of the sequencing pipeline. Cytomegalovirus status was reported to be diagnosed by the classifier with high specificity and sensitivity in both the original and validation cohorts. An association between a missense DCLRE1C variant and V-gene and J-gene trimming of TCR beta chains was found in a later genetic analysis and replicated in an independent cohort. Linkage disequilibrium might explain the correlated functional status among segregating V segments, but an unknown experimental factor could not be excluded. A later analysis associated about 17,000 TCR beta sequences with specific HLA alleles at a false discovery rate of 0.05. Most TCR sequences were observed very rarely across donors, whereas some public TCRs were present in many individuals. In a later analysis, the rate of TCR association differed among HLA loci, with DRB1 alleles having the most associated TCRs and HLA-C alleles having the fewest. A further reported finding was that TCR beta sequences accurately predicted the HLA-A and HLA-B alleles for most subjects in the first cohort.

In total, 500 to 700 healthy bone marrow donors made up the cohort. At the time of sampling, all cohort members were nominally healthy, though unrecorded immune exposures were likely present. The donor was CMV seropositive and belonged to the group of 250 to 350 seropositive cohort members. A peripheral blood sample was collected from each donor, and TCR beta sequencing was performed on peripheral blood mononuclear cells. Genomic DNA was extracted from the blood cell samples with the Qiagen DNeasy Blood Extraction Kit. Library creation used the immunoSEQ multiplex PCR assay. The multiplex PCR relied on a mix of 60 forward primers for TCR Vbeta segments and 13 reverse primers for TCR Jbeta segments. Amplification of the CDR3 region of rearranged TCR beta genes was performed with a multiplex PCR assay on genomic DNA. The Illumina HiSeq System was used to sequence the amplified TCR beta libraries as 87-base-pair reads. The study's own analysis went as follows. A later analysis tallied around 87 million unique TCR beta chains across the 666 repertoires, and around 9.9 million of those chains were shared by two or more donors. To remove PCR and sequencing errors, raw reads were error-corrected and collapsed into unique sequences using a nearest-neighbor algorithm that merged closely related sequences. Alignment of CDR3 sequences to IMGT reference sequences was used to assign V, D and J gene segments. For a sequence to be retained, a match of at least six nucleotides to both a V gene segment and a J gene segment was required. Rearrangements were classified as productive when the CDR3 lacked stop codons and remained in frame with V and J, and all other rearrangements were classified as non-productive. Following IMGT convention, CDR3 was defined as the stretch from the second conserved V-encoded cysteine up to the conserved J-encoded phenylalanine. The earlier analysis of about 560 of the donors excluded any sequence lacking an unambiguous match to a single V gene segment. In an earlier analysis of some 590 of the donors, V segments were called functional above 56.7% productive rearrangements and were called segregating when the between-donor standard deviation exceeded 5%. A statistical classification framework was built for diagnosing cytomegalovirus status from the catalog of TCR beta chain sequences. In a later analysis, V and J genes were assigned by comparing TCR nucleotide sequences against IMGT/GENE-DB human TR gene sequences. In a later analysis, CDR3 sequences and most-parsimonious VDJ recombination scenarios were assigned using the TCRdist pipeline. In a later analysis, each TCR beta chain was defined by its CDR3 amino acid sequence together with its V-gene family, and reads lacking a unique V-gene family were excluded. In a later analysis, several hundred highly shared, low-generation-probability nucleotide sequences were removed to address suspected cross-contamination and a sequencing artifact. In a later analysis, a clonal expansion index was calculated for each public chain from normalized within-repertoire ranks of inferred template counts. In a later analysis, generation probabilities were computed using a VDJ recombination model fitted to out-of-frame rearrangements, and the results were checked against IGoR. A later analysis scored TCR-TCR, TCR-HLA and TCR-CMV co-occurrence with hypergeometric tests, applying a repertoire-size bias correction to TCR pairs. False discovery rates were estimated in a later analysis by permuting HLA or CMV assignments 20 times. In a later analysis, co-occurring TCRs were grouped using DBSCAN, with TCRdist sequence similarity added in when clustering inside HLA-allele-positive subsets. Repertoires with fewer than 30,000 or more than 120,000 public chains, plus five repertoires with anomalous nucleotide sharing, were excluded from co-occurrence clustering. Imported from immuneACCESS, the table was reduced by TCRdb to in-frame sequences with V and J called. These copies leave out some clones; in studies compared against another copy, an unresolved V gene accounts for under half, and the cause of the remainder is not known. V and J calls and clone size follow that table, whereas D and trimming were derived from the DNA. The sample records approximately 130,000 clones, around 83% of which are singletons. The ten largest clones add up to about 8.1% of the sample.

The sequencing input was PBMCs. This TCR was recovered from a woman between 50 and 59 years old in good health and CMV-seropositive. The sequence joins TRBV7-6 to TRBJ2-1; 12 bases in the middle match TRBD2. CDR3 region: CASSSGPSGRDDEQFF. The nucleotide sequence reads as follows: TGTGCCAGCAGCTCCGGTCCTAGCGGGAGGGACGATGAGCAGTTCTTC.